Listed below are T cell receptor beta chains from one sample, sequenced in a study of T cell responses to AZD1222 COVID-19 vaccine. The repertoire was sequenced with immunoSEQ multiplex PCR; TCRdb's copy has only in-frame clones and lacks some. The data contain over 70,000 clones, about 83% of them seen just once; the ten biggest clones take up about 25%. Source: peripheral blood, taken 28 days after the second dose of the MenACWY control vaccine. These receptor sequences come from an adult who received the MenACWY meningococcal vaccine as a control. Each CDR3 is given with its conserved first and last residue.

j_call: TRBJ2-1; v_call: TRBV3-1/TRBV3-2; cdr3_aa: CASSQDSAGVPYNEQFF
j_call: TRBJ2-1; v_call: TRBV20-1; cdr3_aa: CSASRGLLYNEQFF
j_call: TRBJ2-1; v_call: TRBV7-3; cdr3_aa: CASSLGPRAGGLDEQFF
j_call: TRBJ1-2; v_call: TRBV2; cdr3_aa: CASSKPGYTF
j_call: TRBJ2-2; v_call: TRBV11-1; cdr3_aa: CASSRKMGAGTGELFF
j_call: TRBJ2-1; v_call: TRBV5-8; cdr3_aa: CASSLLGLAGGLYNEQFF
j_call: TRBJ2-1; v_call: TRBV5-5; cdr3_aa: CASSLTSGGSYNEQFF
j_call: TRBJ2-5; v_call: TRBV5-4; cdr3_aa: CATTRAGPGEETQYF
j_call: TRBJ2-5; v_call: TRBV5-1; cdr3_aa: CASRVENLQETQYF
j_call: TRBJ2-2; v_call: TRBV19; cdr3_aa: CASSTLGGSVRAELFF
j_call: TRBJ2-1; v_call: TRBV30; cdr3_aa: CAWSAPGGGAWEQFF
j_call: TRBJ1-2; v_call: TRBV19; cdr3_aa: CASSLQANYGYTF
j_call: TRBJ2-7; v_call: TRBV2; cdr3_aa: CASGMGKSYEQYF
j_call: TRBJ1-3; v_call: TRBV2; cdr3_aa: CARELGNTIYF
j_call: TRBJ1-1; v_call: TRBV30; cdr3_aa: CAWSVRPNTEAFF
j_call: TRBJ2-7; v_call: TRBV19; cdr3_aa: CATRGRGDSYEQYF
j_call: TRBJ1-2; v_call: TRBV6-6; cdr3_aa: CASSYSGKGGYTF
j_call: TRBJ2-7; v_call: TRBV7-8; cdr3_aa: CASSSDSSYEQYF
j_call: TRBJ2-7; v_call: TRBV15; cdr3_aa: CATSRVRAGGLGNEQYF
j_call: TRBJ1-1; v_call: TRBV12-3/TRBV12-4; cdr3_aa: CASSLAGRAEAFF
j_call: TRBJ1-2; v_call: TRBV3-1/TRBV3-2; cdr3_aa: CASSQDPWSYGYTF
j_call: TRBJ2-2; v_call: TRBV9; cdr3_aa: CASSVGLNTGELFF
j_call: TRBJ1-5; v_call: TRBV28; cdr3_aa: CASSSQGGPYSNQPQHF
j_call: TRBJ1-1; v_call: TRBV29-1; cdr3_aa: CSVGPGLMNTEAFF
j_call: TRBJ1-1; v_call: TRBV9; cdr3_aa: CASSPDRRNTEAFF
j_call: TRBJ2-7; v_call: TRBV21-1; cdr3_aa: CASSKEERGRTGYEQYF
j_call: TRBJ2-1; v_call: TRBV7-2; cdr3_aa: CASSLPGSYEQFF
j_call: TRBJ2-1; v_call: TRBV18; cdr3_aa: CASSPFSQSSYNEQFF
j_call: TRBJ2-1; v_call: TRBV6-4; cdr3_aa: CASSGQAGGEQFF
j_call: TRBJ1-1; v_call: TRBV10-2; cdr3_aa: CASVGGNTEAFF
j_call: TRBJ2-1; v_call: TRBV15; cdr3_aa: CATRDSKSSYNEQFF
j_call: TRBJ2-2; v_call: TRBV4-2; cdr3_aa: CASSQGGTGGSFTGELFF
j_call: TRBJ2-7; v_call: TRBV5-6; cdr3_aa: CASSFRRYGEQYF
j_call: TRBJ1-1; v_call: TRBV2; cdr3_aa: CASSLDAGSAEAFF
j_call: TRBJ2-1; v_call: TRBV5-6; cdr3_aa: CASSVTGVGSYNEQFF
j_call: TRBJ2-1; v_call: TRBV18; cdr3_aa: CASSPTGTSNEQFF
j_call: TRBJ1-6; v_call: TRBV3-1/TRBV3-2; cdr3_aa: CASSQGHQGAHSPLHF
j_call: TRBJ2-1; v_call: TRBV7-9; cdr3_aa: CASSLGFYNEQFF
j_call: TRBJ1-5; v_call: TRBV5-1; cdr3_aa: CASSYDGNQPQHF
j_call: TRBJ2-1; v_call: TRBV28; cdr3_aa: CASSPLTGALAYNEQFF
j_call: TRBJ2-1; v_call: TRBV11-2; cdr3_aa: CASSSWRDRGYNEQFF
j_call: TRBJ2-6; v_call: TRBV19; cdr3_aa: CASSIGSGANVLTF
j_call: TRBJ2-7; v_call: TRBV5-6; cdr3_aa: CASSRGPSGGDYEQYF
j_call: TRBJ1-4; v_call: TRBV11-2; cdr3_aa: CASSLGVLQTNEKLFF
j_call: TRBJ1-6; v_call: TRBV6-5; cdr3_aa: CATGQGSSPLHF
j_call: TRBJ2-7; v_call: TRBV21-1; cdr3_aa: CASRPVTGEKNEQYF
j_call: TRBJ1-1; v_call: TRBV7-8; cdr3_aa: CASSAHAGSGTEAFF
j_call: TRBJ1-4; v_call: TRBV28; cdr3_aa: CASSLPNEKLFF
j_call: TRBJ2-1; v_call: TRBV2; cdr3_aa: CASSVQVNEQFF
j_call: TRBJ2-3; v_call: TRBV7-9; cdr3_aa: CASSPGLAGGIWTDTQYF
j_call: TRBJ1-4; v_call: TRBV2; cdr3_aa: CASSEVQLNEKLFF
j_call: TRBJ2-1; v_call: TRBV5-1; cdr3_aa: CASSLWDSYNEQFF
j_call: TRBJ1-2; v_call: TRBV30; cdr3_aa: CAWNEGYGYTF